The 9 T cell receptor beta chains listed next were all sequenced from one sample in a study of CD8+ T cells in alopecia areata. Investigators isolated RNA and reverse transcribed it into cDNA to act as the sequencing template. TCRdb's copy holds only in-frame clones and misses some; the assay was immunoSEQ multiplex PCR. This table has about 110,000 clones, 55% to 60% appearing once. Sequencing was done on a sample of NKG2D-low CD8+ T cells sorted from blood. Receptors originate from a human donor with alopecia areata.

This clone was observed a few times. CDR3 protein: CASSARTTYEQYF. For the CDR3, the DNA is TGTGCCAGCAGTGCCAGGACAACCTACGAGCAGTACTTC. The chain is built from TRBV2 and TRBJ2-7; TRBD1 is a possible D gene (5 bases). This CDR3 has 13 residues. CDR1 SNHLY and CDR2 FYNNEI come from the germline V gene. Trimming left V 4 bases short and J 2 bases short, with 9 bases between.

The CDR3 here is CASTSGTGTVYEQYF. The CDR3 bases are TGTGCCAGCACCTCAGGGACAGGGACCGTCTACGAGCAGTACTTC. The chain recombines TRBV27 with TRBJ2-7, with TRBD1 matching over 9 bases. Germline-derived CDR1 and CDR2 are MNHEY and SMNVEV (reference sequence). This CDR3 has 15 residues. V shed 7 bases and J 3 bases; nucleotides not matched to a gene: 10.

A single count supports this clone. The chain combines TRBV7-9 with TRBJ2-7; D is possibly TRBD1 or TRBD2 (6 bases each). V was pared by 5 bases and J by 3 bases, with 17 bases between. CDR1 is SEHNR and CDR2 is FQNEAQ in the germline V gene (reference sequence). This CDR3 is 15 amino acids long. CDR3 protein: CASSKRGENYYEQYF. As DNA, the CDR3 is TGTGCCAGCAGCAAAAGGGGGGAGAACTACTACGAGCAGTACTTC.

For the CDR3, the DNA is TGTGCCAGCAGGAGGAACAGGGACAAAGAGACCCAGTACTTC. Its translation: CASRRNRDKETQYF. The chain uses TRBV11-2 and TRBJ2-5; D might be TRBD1 (6 bases). The CDR3 is made up of 14 amino acids. CDR1 is SGHAT and CDR2 is FQNNGV in the germline V gene. V lost 6 bases and J lost 3, with 14 bases in between.

The chain links TRBV18 to TRBJ2-2, with D hard to call. This CDR3 comprises 16 residues. Trimming removed 2 bases from V and 6 bases from J, with 16 bases in between. From germline, CDR1 is KGHSH and CDR2 LQKENI. The CDR3 nucleotides are TGTGCCAGCTCACCAGCAAGGGATGGTGTTCCCGGGGAGCTGTTTTTT. Its translation: CASSPARDGVPGELFF.

In DNA form, the CDR3 reads TGTGCCAGTAGTTCGGCTTACGAGCAGTACTTC. Translating gives CASSSAYEQYF. The chain has TRBV19 and TRBJ2-7; D not certain. The CDR3 extends over 11 amino acids. The V end lost 5 bases, the J end lost 4 bases, and 6 bases lay between the germline ends. Germline loops: CDR1 LNHDA, CDR2 SQIVND (reference sequence).

The gene calls are TRBV4-1 and TRBJ2-2; D is unresolved. The CDR3 length is 11 residues. Between the trimmed V and J ends, which lost 4 bases and 5 bases, there was a span of 2 bases. Germline CDR1 is MGHRA and CDR2 is YSYEKL. CDR3: CASSLTGELFF. In DNA, the CDR3 is TGCGCCAGCAGCCTAACCGGGGAGCTGTTTTTT.

The chain combines TRBV5-4 with TRBJ2-3, with D uncertain. This CDR3 region has 12 residues. Deletions cut 4 bases from V and 7 bases from J, with 10 bases between. Germline V lookup: CDR1 SGHNT, CDR2 YYREEE (reference sequence). The CDR3 sequence: CASSPDGHTQYF. DNA for the CDR3: TGTGCCAGCAGCCCCGACGGGCATACGCAGTATTTT.

The chain combines TRBV7-9 with TRBJ1-2, with 10 bases aligning to TRBD1. Germline lookup yields CDR1 SEHNR and CDR2 FQNEAQ (reference sequence). CDR3 length: 16 residues. The V gene end was trimmed by 6 bases and the J gene end by 2 bases; junction bases not matched to a gene: 9. DNA for the CDR3: TGTGCCAGCAGGGAGACAGGGGGCAGGGGGAACTATGGCTACACCTTC. Residues: CASRETGGRGNYGYTF.